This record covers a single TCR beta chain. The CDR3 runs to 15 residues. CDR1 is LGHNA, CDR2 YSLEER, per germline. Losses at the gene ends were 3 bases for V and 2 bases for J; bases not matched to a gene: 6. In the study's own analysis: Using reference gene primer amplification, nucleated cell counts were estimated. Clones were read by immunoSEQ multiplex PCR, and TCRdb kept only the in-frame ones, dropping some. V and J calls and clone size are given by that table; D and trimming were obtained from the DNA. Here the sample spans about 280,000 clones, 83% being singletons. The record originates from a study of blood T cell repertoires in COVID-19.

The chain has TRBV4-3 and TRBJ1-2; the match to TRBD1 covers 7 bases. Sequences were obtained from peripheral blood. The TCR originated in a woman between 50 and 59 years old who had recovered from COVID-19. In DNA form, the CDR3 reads TGCGCCAGCAGCCAGGAAGACAGGGCGAACTATGGCTACACCTTC. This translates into CASSQEDRANYGYTF.